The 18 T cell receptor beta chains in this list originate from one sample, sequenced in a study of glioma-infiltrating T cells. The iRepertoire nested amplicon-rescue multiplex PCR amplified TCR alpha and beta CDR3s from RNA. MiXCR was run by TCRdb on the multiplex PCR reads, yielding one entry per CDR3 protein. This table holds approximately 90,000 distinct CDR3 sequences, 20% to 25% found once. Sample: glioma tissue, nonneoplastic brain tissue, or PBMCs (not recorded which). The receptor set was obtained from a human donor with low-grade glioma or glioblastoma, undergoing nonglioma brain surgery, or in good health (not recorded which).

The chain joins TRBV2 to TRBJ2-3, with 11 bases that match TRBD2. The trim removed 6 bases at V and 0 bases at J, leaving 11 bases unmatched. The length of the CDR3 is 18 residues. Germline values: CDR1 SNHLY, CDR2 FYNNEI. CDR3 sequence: CASSPRGTSGLSTDTQYF. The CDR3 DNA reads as TGTGCCAGCAGCCCACGCGGGACTAGCGGATTGAGCACAGATACGCAGTATTTT. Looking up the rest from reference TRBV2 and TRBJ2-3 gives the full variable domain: EPEVTQTPSHQVTQMGQEVILRCVPISNHLYFYWYRQILGQKVEFLVSFYNNEISEKSEIFDDQFSVERPDGSNFTLKIRSTKLEDSAMYFCASSPRGTSGLSTDTQYFGPGTRLTVL.

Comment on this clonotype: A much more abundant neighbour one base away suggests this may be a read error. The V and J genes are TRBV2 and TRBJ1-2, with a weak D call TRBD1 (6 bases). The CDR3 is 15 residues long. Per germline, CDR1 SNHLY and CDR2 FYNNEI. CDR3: CASSLFVRGGYDYTF. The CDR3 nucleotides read TGTGCCAGCAGCTTATTTGTCAGGGGAGGTTATGACTACACCTTC.

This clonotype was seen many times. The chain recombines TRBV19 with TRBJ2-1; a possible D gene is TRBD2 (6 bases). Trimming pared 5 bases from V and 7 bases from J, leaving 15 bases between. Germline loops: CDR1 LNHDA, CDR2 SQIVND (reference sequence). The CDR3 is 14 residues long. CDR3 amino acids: CASSLGGVKNEQFF. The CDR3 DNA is TGTGCCAGTAGTTTAGGAGGGGTTAAGAATGAGCAGTTCTTC.

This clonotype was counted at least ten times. The CDR3 here is CASSGSSGINNEQFF. CDR3 nucleotide sequence: TGTGCCAGCAGTGGTTCTAGCGGGATCAACAATGAGCAGTTCTTC. This chain connects TRBV25-1 to TRBJ2-1, with 9 bases identical to TRBD2. V was pared by 4 bases and J by 5 bases, with 6 bases of the junction left unmatched. The CDR3 has 15 residues. CDR1 is MGHDK, CDR2 SYGVNS, per germline.

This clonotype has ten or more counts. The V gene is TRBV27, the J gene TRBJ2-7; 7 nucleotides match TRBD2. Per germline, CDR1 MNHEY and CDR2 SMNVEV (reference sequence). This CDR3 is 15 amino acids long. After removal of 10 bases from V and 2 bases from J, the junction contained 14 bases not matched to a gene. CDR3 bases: TGTGCCACTAAAGTGAGGCGGGGGACCACCTACGAGCAGTACTTC. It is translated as CATKVRRGTTYEQYF.

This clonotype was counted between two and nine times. CDR3 amino acids: CASSPRESNQPQHF. CDR3 coding DNA: TGTGCCAGCAGCCCCCGGGAGTCCAATCAGCCCCAGCATTTT. This rearrangement joins TRBV7-2 to TRBJ1-5; no firm D call. V lost 5 bases, J lost 3 bases, and 11 bases lay in between. Germline loops: CDR1 SGHTA, CDR2 FQGNSA. This CDR3 region has 14 residues.

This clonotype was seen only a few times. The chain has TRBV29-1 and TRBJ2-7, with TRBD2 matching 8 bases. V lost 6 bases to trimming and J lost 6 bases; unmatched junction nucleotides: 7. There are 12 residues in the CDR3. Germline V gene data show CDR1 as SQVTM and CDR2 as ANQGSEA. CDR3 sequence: CSVSHAGGEQYF. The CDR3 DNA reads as TGCAGCGTCTCCCACGCGGGGGGCGAGCAGTACTTC.

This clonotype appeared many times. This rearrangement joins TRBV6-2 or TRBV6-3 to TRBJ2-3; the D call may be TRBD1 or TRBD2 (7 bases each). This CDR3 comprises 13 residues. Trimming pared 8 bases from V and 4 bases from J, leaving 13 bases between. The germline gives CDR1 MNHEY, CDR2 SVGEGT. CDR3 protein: CASRDSGADTQYF. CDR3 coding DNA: TGTGCCAGCCGGGACAGCGGGGCAGATACGCAGTATTTT.

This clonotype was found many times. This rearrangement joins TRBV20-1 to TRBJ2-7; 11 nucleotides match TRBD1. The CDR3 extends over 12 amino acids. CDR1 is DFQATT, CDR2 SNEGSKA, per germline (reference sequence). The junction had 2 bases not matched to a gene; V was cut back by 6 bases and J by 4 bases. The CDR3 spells CSAGTGGYEQYF. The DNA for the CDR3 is TGCAGTGCCGGGACAGGGGGTTACGAGCAGTACTTC.

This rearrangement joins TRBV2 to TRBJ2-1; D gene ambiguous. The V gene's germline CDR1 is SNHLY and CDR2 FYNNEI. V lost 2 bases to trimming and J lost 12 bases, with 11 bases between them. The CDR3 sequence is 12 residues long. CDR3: CASSEQSRRQFF. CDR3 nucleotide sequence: TGTGCCAGCAGTGAACAGTCTAGGCGGCAGTTCTTC.

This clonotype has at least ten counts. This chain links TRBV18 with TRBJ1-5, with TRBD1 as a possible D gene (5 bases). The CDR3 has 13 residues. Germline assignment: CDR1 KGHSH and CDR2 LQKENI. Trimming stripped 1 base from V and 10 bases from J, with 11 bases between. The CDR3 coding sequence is TGTGCCAGCTCACCACGACAACAGGACCCCCAGCATTTT. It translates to CASSPRQQDPQHF.

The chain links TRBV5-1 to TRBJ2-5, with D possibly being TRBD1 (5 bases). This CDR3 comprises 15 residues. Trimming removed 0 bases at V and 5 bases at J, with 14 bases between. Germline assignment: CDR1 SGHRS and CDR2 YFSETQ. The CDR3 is CASSLGDSLVETQYF. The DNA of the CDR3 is TGCGCCAGCAGCTTGGGTGACAGCTTAGTGGAGACCCAGTACTTC.

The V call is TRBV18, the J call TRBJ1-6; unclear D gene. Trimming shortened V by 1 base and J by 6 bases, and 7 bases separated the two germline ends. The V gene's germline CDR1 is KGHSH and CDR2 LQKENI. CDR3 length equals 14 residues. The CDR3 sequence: CASSPLESNSPLHF. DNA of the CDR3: TGTGCCAGCTCACCACTGGAGAGTAATTCACCCCTCCACTTT.

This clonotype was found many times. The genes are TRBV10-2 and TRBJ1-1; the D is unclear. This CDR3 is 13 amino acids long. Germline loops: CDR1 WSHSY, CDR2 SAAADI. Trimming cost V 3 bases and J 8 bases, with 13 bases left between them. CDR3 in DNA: TGCGCCAGCAGTGACCCAACTGCATCGGAAGCTTTCTTT. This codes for CASSDPTASEAFF.

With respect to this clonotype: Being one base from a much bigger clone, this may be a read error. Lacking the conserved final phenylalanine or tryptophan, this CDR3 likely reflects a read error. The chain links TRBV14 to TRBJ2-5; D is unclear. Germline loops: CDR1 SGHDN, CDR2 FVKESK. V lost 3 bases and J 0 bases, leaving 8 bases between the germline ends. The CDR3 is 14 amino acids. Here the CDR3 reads CASSHVVYQETQYY. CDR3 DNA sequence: TGTGCCAGCAGCCATGTGGTTTACCAAGAGACCCAGTACTAC.

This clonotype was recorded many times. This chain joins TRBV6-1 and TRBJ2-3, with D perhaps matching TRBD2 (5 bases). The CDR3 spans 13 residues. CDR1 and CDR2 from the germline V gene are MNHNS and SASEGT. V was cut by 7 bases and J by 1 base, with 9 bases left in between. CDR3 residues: CASTLGGTDTQYF. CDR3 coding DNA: TGTGCCAGCACACTAGGTGGCACAGATACGCAGTATTTT.

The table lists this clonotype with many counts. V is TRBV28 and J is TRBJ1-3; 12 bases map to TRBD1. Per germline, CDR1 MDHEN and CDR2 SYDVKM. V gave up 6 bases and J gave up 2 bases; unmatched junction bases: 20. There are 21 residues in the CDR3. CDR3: CASRLYWTGTGGDIPGNTIYF. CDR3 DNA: TGTGCCAGCAGACTTTATTGGACCGGGACAGGGGGCGACATTCCTGGAAACACCATATATTTT.

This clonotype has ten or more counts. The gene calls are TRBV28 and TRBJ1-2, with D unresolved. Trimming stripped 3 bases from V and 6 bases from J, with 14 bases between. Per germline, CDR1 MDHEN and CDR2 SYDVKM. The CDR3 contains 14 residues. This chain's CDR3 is CASSFSRQRHGYTF. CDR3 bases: TGTGCCAGCAGTTTTTCGCGGCAAAGACATGGCTACACCTTC.